This T cell receptor beta chain appears in the sequencing data of a study of shared clonotypes between healthy human individuals. Study-level background: Researchers assigned three CD4 naive, three CD4 memory, two CD8 naive and one CD8 memory plate to each donor.

Study-wide points: Clonotype sharing among donors was thought likely to change with sequencing depth.

The CDR3 length is 14 residues. V shed 4 bases and J shed 2 bases, with 10 bases lying between them. The V gene's germline CDR1 is SGDLS and CDR2 YYNGEE. The assay was carried out at the deep level. The assay was immunoSEQ multiplex PCR, and TCRdb's table has in-frame clones only and misses some. This table holds about 2.4 million clones, 93% found once. Note on this clone: The antigen is not known.

The source is a man in his late teens or twenties in good health. Some clones in this sample may be carry-over from other donors' samples. The rearrangement joins TRBV9 to TRBJ1-3; D call uncertain. Sequences were obtained from naive CD4+ T cells from PBMCs. As to subset: CD45RA+ positively selected. The CDR3 sequence: CASSPPNTGNTIYF. The CDR3 DNA reads TGTGCCAGCAGCCCCCCGAACACTGGAAACACCATATATTTT.